Presented here are 2 T cell receptor beta chains from one specimen sequenced in a study of cytomegalovirus exposure and HLA in healthy donors. Primers for the PCR totalled 60 Vbeta and 13 Jbeta. The table came from immunoSEQ multiplex PCR; TCRdb's copy has only in-frame clones and leaves some out. In the table there are some 150,000 clones, more than 70% of which are singletons. Sample: PBMCs. The receptors were sampled from a man aged 45-60 years in good health and CMV-seropositive.

This clone was found a few times. This rearrangement joins TRBV6-6 to TRBJ1-5; D not certain. The CDR3 spans 14 residues. Germline lookup yields CDR1 MNHNY and CDR2 SVGAGI (reference sequence). V was shortened by 6 bases and J by 0 bases, with 9 bases between the two germline ends. The CDR3 nucleotides read TGTGCCAGCAGGCAGGAGGTTAGCAATCAGCCCCAGCATTTT. Translated, it gives CASRQEVSNQPQHF.

This clone appeared a single time. This chain connects TRBV6-5 to TRBJ1-1; a possible D gene is TRBD1 (6 bases). Germline V lookup: CDR1 MNHEY, CDR2 SVGAGI. The CDR3 has 13 amino acids. Trimming took off 6 bases at V and 0 bases at J, with 8 bases between the two ends. CDR3: CASSGQMNTEAFF. DNA for the CDR3: TGTGCCAGCAGCGGACAGATGAACACTGAAGCTTTCTTT.